One T cell receptor beta chain is described in this entry. TCRdb processed the 5' RACE reads again and assigns one entry to each CDR3 protein, with no DNA. The table counts about 370,000 distinct CDR3 sequences; about 10% lies in the top ten. This entry belongs to a study of T cells expressing NK-cell markers. At the level of the study: Underlying the TCR beta repertoires were sorted CD3+CD56+NKG2C+, CD3+CD56+NKG2C- and CD3+CD56-NKG2C+ T cells. Sequenced donors, eight in total, included seven who were HCMV-seropositive and one who was seronegative.

There are 16 residues in the CDR3. Germline CDR1 and CDR2: SGHAT and FQNNGV. The sample comprised blood T cells: a sorted CD56 or NKG2C T cell subset, CD4+ or CD8+ T cells, or bulk PBMC T cells (not recorded which). The source is a woman aged 50 to 65 in good health. This chain links TRBV11-2 with TRBJ1-1; as DNA is missing, the TRBD1 call by TCRdb cannot be tested. This CDR3 is CASGSDRAQGNTEAFF.